Listed here are 32 T cell receptor beta chains from one sample, sequenced in a study of T-cell reconstitution after alpha-beta-depleted transplantation in children. Unique molecular identifiers featured in how the TCRbeta library was prepared. MiXCR, applied by TCRdb to the PCR reads, yields one record per CDR3 protein. The repertoire holds hundreds of thousands of distinct CDR3 sequences, with about an eighth as singletons. The source material was PBMCs, sampled before TCRalphabeta/CD19-depleted stem cell transplant. Source of these receptors: a girl aged 2 to 9 with congenital amegakaryocytic thrombocytopenia, due to receive a stem cell transplant.

The chain recombines TRBV20-1 with TRBJ2-5; 7 positions match TRBD1. Germline values: CDR1 DFQATT, CDR2 SNEGSKA (reference sequence). This CDR3 has 13 amino acids. With V trimmed by 7 bases and J by 3 bases, 8 bases remained unmatched. CDR3 loop: CSGLAGTEETQYF. CDR3 in DNA: TGCAGTGGCCTTGCCGGGACAGAAGAGACCCAGTACTTC.

This clonotype was observed at least ten times. This chain joins TRBV28 and TRBJ2-3; no clear D gene. Trimming left V 2 bases short and J 6 bases short, with 15 bases between. Germline CDR1 reads MDHEN; CDR2 reads SYDVKM. CDR3 length equals 15 residues. CDR3 in amino acids: CASSLVGRPGDTQYF. The CDR3 bases are TGTGCCAGCAGTTTAGTCGGGCGGCCTGGGGATACGCAGTATTTT.

The chain is built from TRBV10-3 and TRBJ2-3; tentative D call: TRBD1 (6 bases). V was shortened by 2 bases and J by 2 bases, with 14 bases between the two germline ends. The germline V gene encodes CDR1 ENHRY and CDR2 SYGVKD. The CDR3 spans 16 residues. The CDR3 DNA reads TGTGCCATCAGTGAGCCCGGGTACAGGGACACAGATACGCAGTATTTT. This codes for CAISEPGYRDTDTQYF.

This clonotype was counted ten times or more. V is TRBV20-1 and J is TRBJ2-7; tentatively, D is TRBD2 (6 bases). The CDR3 is 17 residues long. V was cut by 5 bases and J by 3 bases, with 26 bases left in between. Germline CDR1 is DFQATT and CDR2 is SNEGSKA (reference sequence). CDR3 nucleotide sequence: TGCAGTGCTCCCCCCTCGGTTGGTAGCGGCGCCGACTACGAGCAGTACTTC. It yields the protein CSAPPSVGSGADYEQYF.

This clonotype turned up a few times. The chain employs TRBV4-2 and TRBJ2-1; 12 bases match TRBD2. The CDR3 runs to 16 residues. V was pared by 0 bases and J by 7 bases, with 4 bases of the junction left unmatched. Looked up from germline, CDR1 is LGHNA and CDR2 is YNFKEQ. The DNA for the CDR3 is TGTGCCAGCAGCCAAGAGGGACTAGCGGGTGGGAATGAGCAGTTCTTC. Translated: CASSQEGLAGGNEQFF.

This clonotype was seen repeatedly, ten times or more. This chain links TRBV20-1 with TRBJ2-6; D remains unclear. The CDR3 runs 16 residues. Trimming took off 6 bases at V and 2 bases at J, with 17 bases between the two ends. Germline V gives CDR1 DFQATT, CDR2 SNEGSKA (reference sequence). The CDR3 region is CSALGIGTPGANVLTF. The CDR3 bases are TGCAGTGCATTGGGAATAGGTACGCCTGGGGCCAACGTCCTGACTTTC.

This clonotype was detected many times. CDR3 nucleotides: TGTGCCAGCGGGGGACAGGGTTATTCACCCCTCCACTTT. Translation gives CASGGQGYSPLHF. The rearrangement links TRBV28 to TRBJ1-6, with 9 bases fitting TRBD1. The CDR3 runs 13 residues. The V segment lost 8 bases and the J segment 8 bases; nucleotides outside the gene matches: 4. CDR1 is MDHEN and CDR2 is SYDVKM in the germline V gene.

Comments on this clonotype: Being one base from a much bigger clone, this may be a read error. As DNA, the CDR3 is TGTGCCAGCCGGCATCCGGGACTAGCGGGAGGCAGGATTGAGCAGTTCTTC. Residues: CASRHPGLAGGRIEQFF. J is TRBJ2-1 and V is TRBV27, with 15 bases that match TRBD2. V gave up 8 bases and J gave up 9 bases; unmatched junction bases: 14. The CDR3 length is 17 residues. The V gene's germline CDR1 is MNHEY and CDR2 SMNVEV (reference sequence).

This clonotype was seen only a few times. V gene TRBV28 combines with J gene TRBJ1-5; D is ambiguous. The CDR3 loop spans 13 amino acids. Trimming removed 6 bases at V and 9 bases at J, with 15 bases between. Germline CDR1 MDHEN, CDR2 SYDVKM. This CDR3 reads CASRNGFSSPQHF. In DNA, the CDR3 is TGTGCCAGCAGGAATGGGTTTAGCTCGCCCCAGCATTTT.

In this sample, this clonotype turned up a few times. The chain links TRBV29-1 to TRBJ2-3, with 15 bases fitting TRBD2. The germline V gene has CDR1 SQVTM and CDR2 ANQGSEA. The CDR3 has 15 residues. The J segment lost 4 bases and the V segment lost 6 bases, leaving 5 bases of the junction unmatched. The CDR3 protein is CSVGLAGGISDTQYF. For the CDR3, the DNA is TGCAGCGTGGGACTAGCGGGAGGAATCTCAGATACGCAGTATTTT.

The chain combines TRBV20-1 with TRBJ1-5; weak D call: TRBD1 (5 bases). The germline V gene encodes CDR1 DFQATT and CDR2 SNEGSKA (reference sequence). V lost 1 base, J lost 3 bases, and 7 bases lay in between. The CDR3 is 13 amino acids. CDR3 loop: CSARVQDNQPQHF. The CDR3, as DNA: TGCAGTGCTAGAGTACAGGACAATCAGCCCCAGCATTTT.

Of note for this clonotype: A much bigger clone sits one base away, suggesting this may be a read error. The V and J genes are TRBV7-6 and TRBJ2-1; 7 bases are a match to TRBD2. J lost 0 bases, V lost 4 bases, and 18 bases had no gene match. The CDR3 spans 20 residues. The germline gives CDR1 SGHVS, CDR2 FNYEAQ. CDR3 DNA sequence: TGTGCCAGCAGCTCAACGTCCGGGACTAACGGTAAAAGCTCCTACAATGAGCAGTTCTTC. Translating it yields CASSSTSGTNGKSSYNEQFF.

This clonotype was detected ten times or more. The V and J genes are TRBV11-2 and TRBJ1-2; a weak D match, TRBD1 (6 bases). The V end lost 2 bases, the J end lost 5 bases, and 12 bases lay between the germline ends. The CDR3 spans 14 residues. Germline V CDR1 and CDR2: SGHAT, FQNNGV. The CDR3 sequence: CASSLQGSRYGYTF. As DNA, the CDR3 is TGTGCCAGCAGCTTACAGGGGTCTCGGTATGGCTACACCTTC.

This clonotype was recorded many times. This chain uses TRBV5-1 with TRBJ2-1; 11 bases map to TRBD2. Germline V gene sequence: CDR1 SGHRS, CDR2 YFSETQ. V lost 8 bases and J lost 7; bases outside the gene matches: 11. This CDR3 has 15 residues. The DNA for the CDR3 is TGCGCCAGTAGACGCGGGGGACTAGCGGAAAATGAGCAGTTCTTC. Translating it yields CASRRGGLAENEQFF.

This clonotype was counted many times. The V and J genes are TRBV28 and TRBJ1-5; no reliable D call. This CDR3 is built from 11 residues. Germline values: CDR1 MDHEN, CDR2 SYDVKM. V was trimmed by 6 bases and J by 9 bases, leaving 9 bases between them. The CDR3 coding sequence is TGTGCCAGCAGCCCAGGTTTGCCCCAGCATTTT. Protein: CASSPGLPQHF.

The rearrangement links TRBV20-1 to TRBJ1-6; TRBD1 aligns across 7 bases. V was pared by 6 bases and J by 8 bases, with 7 bases of the junction left unmatched. Germline CDR1 DFQATT, CDR2 SNEGSKA (reference sequence). The CDR3 is 13 amino acids. The CDR3 nucleotides are TGCAGTGCCCCCCGGGACAGTCATTCACCCCTCCACTTT. Protein sequence: CSAPRDSHSPLHF.

The chain recombines TRBV11-2 with TRBJ2-3; TRBD2 agrees at 8 bases. Germline CDR1 and CDR2: SGHAT and FQNNGV. The CDR3 length is 17 residues. Trimming cost V 0 bases and J 2 bases; bases outside gene matches: 7. The CDR3 reads CASSLDKLAELTDTQYF. For the CDR3, the DNA is TGTGCCAGCAGCTTAGATAAACTAGCGGAACTCACAGATACGCAGTATTTT. Full variable domain (rest looked up from reference TRBV11-2 and TRBJ2-3): EAGVAQSPRYKIIEKRQSVAFWCNPISGHATLYWYQQILGQGPKLLIQFQNNGVVDDSQLPKDRFSAERLKGVDSTLKIQPAKLEDSAVYLCASSLDKLAELTDTQYFGPGTRLTVL.

The chain employs TRBV7-8 and TRBJ2-7; D gene ambiguous. The CDR3 length is 17 residues. Germline values: CDR1 SGHVS, CDR2 FQNEAQ. With 5 bases removed from V and 0 bases from J, the gap between germline ends came to 20 bases. CDR3 DNA: TGTGCCAGCAGCCTCCTCCGGGTATCCGGGTTCTCCTACGAGCAGTACTTC. Amino acid sequence: CASSLLRVSGFSYEQYF.

The V gene is TRBV5-1, the J gene TRBJ2-2, with a tentative D call TRBD2 (6 bases). The CDR3 is 16 residues long. With 0 bases removed from V and 1 base from J, the gap between germline ends came to 10 bases. Germline V gives CDR1 SGHRS, CDR2 YFSETQ. The CDR3 sequence: CASSLVVGRNTGELFF. In DNA form, the CDR3 reads TGCGCCAGCAGCTTGGTCGTCGGGAGGAACACCGGGGAGCTGTTTTTT.

This clonotype was observed a handful of times. The rearrangement uses TRBV7-8 and TRBJ2-5; 7 nucleotides line up with TRBD2. The CDR3 consists of 15 residues. Germline CDR1 SGHVS, CDR2 FQNEAQ. V lost 1 base to trimming and J lost 5 bases; unmatched junction nucleotides: 7. The CDR3 here is CASSLGIAGRETQYF. The DNA for the CDR3 is TGTGCCAGCAGCTTAGGCATAGCGGGTAGGGAGACCCAGTACTTC.

This clonotype has only a few counts. The J gene is TRBJ1-4, the V gene TRBV7-8, with 10 nucleotides matching TRBD1. V lost 6 bases and J lost 12; bases outside the gene matches: 10. The germline V gene encodes CDR1 SGHVS and CDR2 FQNEAQ. There are 14 residues in the CDR3. The CDR3 DNA is TGTGCCAGCAGTCGGGACAGGGGAAGGGGGCAACTGTTTTTT. This gives the protein CASSRDRGRGQLFF.

This clonotype was counted many times. This chain uses TRBV12-3 or TRBV12-4 with TRBJ2-2; the D gene is possibly TRBD2 (5 bases). The CDR3 extends over 15 amino acids. V lost 4 bases and J lost 4, with 13 bases in between. The CDR3 DNA is TGTGCCAGCAGTTCCCGGCGGGCCGGCACCGGGGAGCTGTTTTTT. It yields the protein CASSSRRAGTGELFF.

In its sample, this clonotype was seen many times. The CDR3 protein is CAISAGGSDTDTQYF. CDR3 DNA: TGTGCCATCAGTGCGGGCGGGAGTGATACAGATACGCAGTATTTT. The chain couples TRBV10-3 to TRBJ2-3, with 7 nucleotides matching TRBD2. Trimming cost V 4 bases and J 3 bases; bases outside gene matches: 7. The CDR3 has 15 amino acids. Germline lookup yields CDR1 ENHRY and CDR2 SYGVKD.

The V call is TRBV13, the J call TRBJ2-3, with 7 bases lining up with TRBD1. The CDR3 is made up of 17 amino acids. Losses at the gene ends were 2 bases for V and 0 bases for J; bases not matched to a gene: 8. Germline lookup yields CDR1 PRHDT and CDR2 FYEKMQ (reference sequence). CDR3 amino acids: CASSLNLRRGSTDTQYF. The CDR3 nucleotides are TGTGCCAGCAGCTTAAACCTTCGCAGGGGGAGCACAGATACGCAGTATTTT. The entire variable domain, with the rest obtained from reference TRBV13 and TRBJ2-3, is as follows: AAGVIQSPRHLIKEKRETATLKCYPIPRHDTVYWYQQGPGQDPQFLISFYEKMQSDKGSIPDRFSAQQFSDYHSELNMSSLELGDSALYFCASSLNLRRGSTDTQYFGPGTRLTVL.

The chain couples TRBV15 to TRBJ1-5, with no clear D. The CDR3 has 12 amino acids. Germline CDR1 LNHNV, CDR2 YYDKDF (reference sequence). V gave up 0 bases and J gave up 9 bases, with 6 bases separating them. CDR3 in amino acids: CATSRDAGPQHF. In DNA form, the CDR3 reads TGTGCCACCAGCAGAGATGCAGGGCCCCAGCATTTT.

In this sample, this clonotype turned up many times. The gene calls are TRBV12-3 or TRBV12-4 and TRBJ2-7, with D possibly being TRBD2 (5 bases). This CDR3 comprises 14 residues. The V and J ends lost 7 bases and 2 bases respectively, with 15 bases between them. The CDR3: CASTSGIPPYEQYF. The CDR3 region has the DNA TGTGCCAGCACCTCCGGGATACCCCCCTACGAGCAGTACTTC.

This clonotype has a count of ten or more. The chain recombines TRBV20-1 with TRBJ2-5, with 7 bases identical to TRBD1. V shed 7 bases and J 2 bases; nucleotides not matched to a gene: 10. In germline, CDR1 is DFQATT, CDR2 SNEGSKA (reference sequence). This CDR3 is 14 amino acids long. CDR3 in DNA: TGCAGTGGCGACAGGGCTCTCACTCAAGAGACCCAGTACTTC. Amino acid sequence: CSGDRALTQETQYF.

The sample holds many counts of this clonotype. The chain combines TRBV11-2 with TRBJ2-1; 9 positions match TRBD1. The CDR3 totals 12 residues. The V gene's germline CDR1 is SGHAT and CDR2 FQNNGV. Trimming removed 3 bases from V and 15 bases from J; junction bases left unmatched: 6. Here the CDR3 DNA reads TGTGCCAGCAGCTTCCGGGACAGGGCGACGTTCTTC. Protein sequence: CASSFRDRATFF.

This clonotype came up a few times. The rearrangement joins TRBV11-2 to TRBJ1-2; D is ambiguous. The germline V and J ends were trimmed by 2 bases and 8 bases, with 27 bases remaining between them. This CDR3 has 18 residues. The germline V gene encodes CDR1 SGHAT and CDR2 FQNNGV. CDR3 bases: TGTGCCAGCAGCTTATTAGAAGCTCAAATCCAGAAGGACGTCGGCTACACCTTC. Its translation: CASSLLEAQIQKDVGYTF. Full variable domain (missing parts from reference TRBV11-2 and TRBJ1-2): EAGVAQSPRYKIIEKRQSVAFWCNPISGHATLYWYQQILGQGPKLLIQFQNNGVVDDSQLPKDRFSAERLKGVDSTLKIQPAKLEDSAVYLCASSLLEAQIQKDVGYTFGSGTRLTVV.

A note on this clonotype: At one end the junction does not follow the germline gene, possibly because of a read error. This sequence joins TRBV20-1 and TRBJ2-1, with D possibly being TRBD2 (5 bases). The CDR3 has 13 residues. In germline, CDR1 is DFQATT, CDR2 SNEGSKA (reference sequence). In DNA form, the CDR3 reads TGCAGTGCTAGCTGGGCGGGCTACAGTGAGCAGTTCTTC. Amino acids: CSASWAGYSEQFF.

The rearrangement uses TRBV12-3 or TRBV12-4 and TRBJ2-1, with D tentatively TRBD1 (6 bases). Trimming removed 6 bases from V and 8 bases from J, with 14 bases in between. The CDR3 sequence is 13 residues long. The CDR3 is CASRAQGSDEQFF. DNA for the CDR3: TGTGCCAGCAGAGCCCAGGGGAGCGATGAGCAGTTCTTC.

In its sample, this clonotype was seen a few times. This chain connects TRBV5-1 to TRBJ2-7, with 10 bases that match TRBD2. CDR3 length: 14 residues. The V gene's germline CDR1 is SGHRS and CDR2 YFSETQ. With V trimmed by 5 bases and J by 0 bases, 2 bases remained unmatched. This CDR3 reads CASRGLASSYEQYF. CDR3 bases: TGCGCCAGCAGGGGACTAGCGAGCTCCTACGAGCAGTACTTC.